The 20 T cell receptor beta chains below all came from one sample that was sequenced in a study of T-cell reconstitution after alpha-beta-depleted transplantation in children. Unique molecular identifiers were incorporated during preparation of the TCRbeta library. TCRdb redid the calling of the PCR reads with MiXCR, one entry per CDR3 protein. This table has some 830,000 distinct CDR3 sequences, 15% to 20% appearing once. This sample comprised PBMCs, mostly from graft donor cells, obtained 360 days after TCRalphabeta/CD19-depleted stem cell transplant. All receptors come from a male patient aged 5 to 17 who had a stem cell transplant for acute lymphoblastic leukemia, so the T cells may come from the graft donor.

This clonotype was seen only a few times. The chain couples TRBV12-3 or TRBV12-4 to TRBJ1-5, with unresolved D. The CDR3 is made up of 12 amino acids. Trimming stripped 3 bases from V and 3 bases from J, with 3 bases between. The CDR3 loop reads CASSFVNQPQHF. The CDR3 coding sequence is TGTGCCAGCAGTTTCGTCAATCAGCCCCAGCATTTT.

The chain links TRBV7-9 to TRBJ2-1, with a weak D call TRBD2 (6 bases). This CDR3 has 13 residues. The V and J ends lost 8 bases and 3 bases respectively, with 11 bases between them. The germline gives CDR1 SEHNR, CDR2 FQNEAQ (reference sequence). The CDR3 is CASSTGDYNEQFF. Written as DNA, the CDR3 is TGTGCCAGCTCCACGGGAGACTACAATGAGCAGTTCTTC.

This clonotype showed up just a few times. This sequence joins TRBV12-3 or TRBV12-4 and TRBJ2-5; D not certain. The V end lost 7 bases, the J end lost 4 bases, and 13 bases lay between the germline ends. CDR3 size: 13 residues. DNA for the CDR3: TGTGCCAGCACCCGCCAAGGCAGAGAGACCCAGTACTTC. Its translation: CASTRQGRETQYF.

This clonotype was recorded many times. The chain has TRBV12-3 or TRBV12-4 and TRBJ2-7; 8 nucleotides agree with TRBD1. The CDR3 runs 14 residues. Trimming cost V 6 bases and J 3 bases; bases outside gene matches: 7. The CDR3, as DNA: TGTGCCAGCAGAGGCAGGGGGCGGTTCTACGAGCAGTACTTC. It encodes CASRGRGRFYEQYF.

This chain connects TRBV29-1 to TRBJ2-1; 10 bases line up with TRBD2. Trimming at V came to 6 bases and at J to 6 bases, leaving 14 bases not matched to a gene. The length of the CDR3 is 16 residues. The germline gives CDR1 SQVTM, CDR2 ANQGSEA. The CDR3: CSVRGLAVRPGNEQFF. The CDR3 DNA reads as TGCAGCGTCCGAGGACTAGCGGTTAGACCGGGCAATGAGCAGTTCTTC.

This clonotype was recorded a few times. The chain recombines TRBV7-2 with TRBJ2-1; 7 nucleotides agree with TRBD2. J lost 2 bases, V lost 2 bases, and 6 bases had no gene match. The CDR3 sequence is 16 residues long. Germline lookup yields CDR1 SGHTA and CDR2 FQGNSA. The CDR3 DNA is TGTGCCAGCAGCTTATATGGCGGGGGACCCTACAATGAGCAGTTCTTC. Protein: CASSLYGGGPYNEQFF.

The J gene is TRBJ1-2, the V gene TRBV4-1, with TRBD1 matching over 7 bases. Germline V gene lookup returns CDR1 MGHRA and CDR2 YSYEKL. The V and J ends lost 3 bases and 6 bases, in that order; junction bases with no gene match: 1. CDR3 size: 12 residues. Here the CDR3 reads CASSHTGDGYTF. In DNA form, the CDR3 reads TGCGCCAGCAGCCATACAGGGGATGGCTACACCTTC.

The rearrangement joins TRBV2 to TRBJ2-1; possibly TRBD2 for D (5 bases). This CDR3 is built from 14 residues. Per germline, CDR1 SNHLY and CDR2 FYNNEI. Trimming shortened V by 6 bases and J by 5 bases, and 14 bases separated the two germline ends. The CDR3 region has the DNA TGTGCCAGCAGACGGACTCGACTGAACAATGAGCAGTTCTTC. Translation: CASRRTRLNNEQFF.

In this sample, this clonotype turned up a few times. V is TRBV5-1 and J is TRBJ2-5; 7 positions agree with TRBD1. Trimming took 8 bases from V and 2 from J; bases not matched to a gene: 9. CDR3 length: 14 amino acids. The germline CDR1 and CDR2 sequences are SGHRS and YFSETQ. CDR3 in DNA: TGCGCCAGTCCCCAGGGGGAGCTTCAAGAGACCCAGTACTTC. Protein product: CASPQGELQETQYF.

This rearrangement joins TRBV19 to TRBJ2-7, with 11 bases matching TRBD2. The V gene end was trimmed by 8 bases and the J gene end by 6 bases; junction bases not matched to a gene: 9. Germline V CDR1 and CDR2: LNHDA, SQIVND (reference sequence). The CDR3 contains 14 residues. CDR3 in DNA: TGTGCCAGTTCCATAGCGGGAGGGCCATCCGAGCAGTACTTC. It is translated as CASSIAGGPSEQYF.

The chain has TRBV21-1 and TRBJ2-1; the table's D gene call, TRBD2, was not cross checked with the DNA. TRBV21-1 represents a pseudogene. CDR3 length: 14 amino acids. CDR3 coding DNA: TGTGCCAGCAGCCAAGTCGAAAGTGCGGGTGAGCAGTTCTTC. Protein product: CASSQVESAGEQFF.

Only a few counts were recorded for this clonotype. CDR3 loop: CASSLSGNNEKLFF. CDR3 nucleotides: TGCGCCAGCAGCTTGTCCGGGAATAATGAAAAACTGTTTTTT. The rearrangement links TRBV5-1 to TRBJ1-4; no clear D gene. V dropped 1 base and J dropped 4 bases, with 8 bases sitting between them. CDR1 and CDR2 from the germline V gene are SGHRS and YFSETQ. The CDR3 totals 14 residues.

In its sample, this clonotype was seen many times. This chain joins TRBV5-1 and TRBJ1-2; no firm D call. The V end was cut by 1 base, the J end by 4 bases, with 11 bases between. CDR1 and CDR2 (germline): SGHRS, YFSETQ. This CDR3 region has 14 residues. The CDR3 region is CASSLSRNVYGYTF. The CDR3 nucleotides read TGCGCCAGCAGCTTGTCCCGGAATGTCTATGGCTACACCTTC.

This chain joins TRBV12-3 or TRBV12-4 and TRBJ1-5; 7 bases map to TRBD1. This CDR3 has 17 amino acids. Trimming at V came to 4 bases and at J to 2 bases, leaving 11 bases not matched to a gene. As DNA, the CDR3 is TGTGCCAGCAGTTGGACAGGTTCCCGAAGAGGCAATCAGCCCCAGCATTTT. Its protein product is CASSWTGSRRGNQPQHF.

There are a few counts of this clonotype. CDR3 DNA: TGCAGTGCTTTCTACCCAGGGTCCACTGAAGCTTTCTTT. Translation: CSAFYPGSTEAFF. The chain uses TRBV20-1 and TRBJ1-1; D perhaps matches TRBD1 (5 bases). The CDR3 contains 13 residues. The germline V and J ends were trimmed by 5 bases and 4 bases, with 14 bases remaining between them. The germline V gene has CDR1 DFQATT and CDR2 SNEGSKA (reference sequence).

The genes are TRBV4-2 and TRBJ2-1, with 13 nucleotides matching TRBD2. CDR3 length: 17 residues. After removal of 0 bases from V and 4 bases from J, the junction contained 3 bases not matched to a gene. The germline V gene encodes CDR1 LGHNA and CDR2 YNFKEQ. The CDR3 reads CASSQELAGGPYNEQFF. Written as DNA, the CDR3 is TGTGCCAGCAGCCAAGAACTAGCGGGAGGGCCTTACAATGAGCAGTTCTTC.

There are a few counts of this clonotype. This chain links TRBV2 with TRBJ2-2; 11 bases match TRBD2. This CDR3 spans 15 amino acids. Unmatched junction bases numbered 5, after V lost 6 bases and J lost 5 bases. Germline V gene lookup returns CDR1 SNHLY and CDR2 FYNNEI. CDR3 nucleotides: TGTGCCAGCAGCAATAGACTAGCGGGAACCGGGGAGCTGTTTTTT. Its protein product is CASSNRLAGTGELFF.

The chain combines TRBV7-3 with TRBJ2-2, with a possible D match to TRBD2 (5 bases). Germline CDR1 and CDR2: SGHTA and FQGTGA. V lost 4 bases, J lost 7 bases, and 16 bases lay in between. This CDR3 spans 15 amino acids. CDR3 region: CASSSSPYRDGELFF. For the CDR3, the DNA is TGTGCCAGCAGCTCATCCCCTTACCGGGACGGGGAGCTGTTTTTT.

This clonotype has more than one count but fewer than ten. CDR3 residues: CSARDLGLVQETQYF. The CDR3 DNA reads as TGCAGTGCTAGAGATTTGGGACTAGTTCAAGAGACCCAGTACTTC. The rearrangement links TRBV20-1 to TRBJ2-5, with TRBD2 matching over 8 bases. Germline CDR1 reads DFQATT; CDR2 reads SNEGSKA (reference sequence). Trimming at V came to 0 bases and at J to 2 bases, leaving 5 bases not matched to a gene. CDR3 length: 15 amino acids.

This clonotype turned up a few times. The chain recombines TRBV3-1 with TRBJ2-7; 12 nucleotides line up with TRBD1. Per germline, CDR1 LGHDT and CDR2 YNNKEL (reference sequence). V dropped 4 bases and J dropped 6; count of bases not matched to a gene: 4. The length of the CDR3 is 14 residues. The CDR3 loop is CASSPGQGATEQYF. CDR3 DNA: TGTGCCAGCAGCCCGGGACAGGGGGCTACCGAGCAGTACTTC.